The source of this T cell receptor beta chain is a study of blood T cell repertoires in COVID-19. At the level of the study: Samples came from the United States, Italy and Spain, spanning acute and convalescent COVID-19.

In the authors' workflow: Reference gene primer amplification yielded estimated nucleated cell counts. Method: immunoSEQ multiplex PCR; TCRdb's copy keeps in-frame clones and lacks some. The V and J calls and clone size come from that table; D and trimming were worked out from the DNA. The top ten hold around 7.1% of the sample, which has 20,000 or so clones, roughly 85% seen once. V was pared by 2 bases and J by 3 bases, with 8 bases between. Germline values: CDR1 SGHTA, CDR2 FQGTGA. The CDR3 runs to 14 residues. Material for sequencing was peripheral blood. The TCR sequence derives from a human donor with active COVID-19. The donor label of this sample is uncertain. The rearrangement joins TRBV7-3 to TRBJ2-1, with a weak D call TRBD1 (6 bases). CDR3 protein: CASSLEDSYNEQFF. The CDR3 coding sequence is TGTGCCAGCAGCTTAGAGGACAGCTACAATGAGCAGTTCTTC.